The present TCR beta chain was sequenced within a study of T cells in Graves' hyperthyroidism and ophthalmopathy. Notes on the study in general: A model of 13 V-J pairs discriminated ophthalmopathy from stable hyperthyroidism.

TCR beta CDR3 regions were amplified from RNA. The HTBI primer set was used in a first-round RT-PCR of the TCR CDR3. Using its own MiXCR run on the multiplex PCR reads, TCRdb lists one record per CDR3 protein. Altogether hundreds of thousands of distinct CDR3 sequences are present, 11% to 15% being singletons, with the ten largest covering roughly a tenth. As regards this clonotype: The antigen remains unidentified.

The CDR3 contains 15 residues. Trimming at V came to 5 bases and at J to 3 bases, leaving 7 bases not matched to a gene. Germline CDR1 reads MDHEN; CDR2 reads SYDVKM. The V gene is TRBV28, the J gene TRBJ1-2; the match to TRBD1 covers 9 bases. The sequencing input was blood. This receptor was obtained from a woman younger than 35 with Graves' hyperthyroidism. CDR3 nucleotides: TGTGCCAGCAGTAAGGGACAGGGCACAGACTATGGCTACACCTTC. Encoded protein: CASSKGQGTDYGYTF.